The entry below describes one TCR beta chain. Its target is not known. These data come from a study of CD8 T cells in ankylosing spondylitis. Study findings and constraints: Disease-linked clones proved CD8+ and comparatively uncommon in peripheral blood. Characteristic of ankylosing spondylitis blood, it appeared, was a TCR beta motif comprising roughly eight highly homologous variants. Existing reports had already noted some motif variants in reactive arthritis synovial fluid and blood. Clones tied to disease were said to be significantly enriched in matched ankylosing spondylitis synovial fluid.

The CDR3 sequence is 13 residues long. Trimming shortened V by 2 bases and J by 5 bases, and 7 bases separated the two germline ends. Germline-derived CDR1 and CDR2 are KGHSH and LQKENI. Quantitative barcoded 5'-RACE was used to prepare TCR beta libraries. MiXCR, run by TCRdb on the 5' RACE reads, gives a single entry per CDR3 protein. This sample has over 400,000 distinct CDR3 sequences, with roughly 26% found just once. Sequencing was performed on blood, either unsorted or a sorted T cell fraction (not recorded which). The chain uses TRBV18 and TRBJ2-1; D is uncertain. This TCR was sampled from a male donor with ankylosing spondylitis. The CDR3 nucleotides are TGTGCCAGCTCACCATCCCCTAACAATGAGCAGTTCTTC. This encodes CASSPSPNNEQFF.